The 11 T cell receptor beta chains below were found in one sample sequenced in a study of OX40 agonist ivuxolimab in advanced cancers. Repertoires were generated with immunoSEQ multiplex PCR, while TCRdb's copy carries only in-frame clones and drops some. The repertoire holds just over 20,000 clones, with around 82% as singletons. The source was CD4+ or CD8+ T cells sorted from blood, collected in a trial of the OX40 agonist ivuxolimab. The receptors here all came from an adult with an advanced solid tumor such as melanoma, head and neck, liver or kidney cancer.

This clone was observed a handful of times. The chain combines TRBV7-8 with TRBJ1-1; 8 bases align to TRBD1. Germline loops: CDR1 SGHVS, CDR2 FQNEAQ. V lost 4 bases to trimming and J lost 2 bases; unmatched junction nucleotides: 12. This CDR3 contains 17 residues. The CDR3 DNA is TGTGCCAGCAGCTCTTACTGGGGCCAGGGGGCCAACACTGAAGCTTTCTTT. Its protein product is CASSSYWGQGANTEAFF.

The chain is built from TRBV6-5 and TRBJ1-6, with D perhaps matching TRBD1 (5 bases). CDR1 and CDR2 from the germline V gene are MNHEY and SVGAGI. The CDR3 is 14 amino acids. Trimming shortened V by 7 bases and J by 7 bases, and 14 bases separated the two germline ends. The CDR3 DNA reads TGTGCCAGCACCTGGGACTCGGGAAATTCACCCCTCCACTTT. This translates into CASTWDSGNSPLHF.

The sample holds a few counts of this clone. CDR3: CASSPRTSGYQETQYF. DNA for the CDR3: TGTGCCAGCAGCCCTCGGACTAGCGGGTACCAAGAGACCCAGTACTTC. This chain joins TRBV7-9 and TRBJ2-5, with 11 bases fitting TRBD2. The V segment lost 5 bases and the J segment 0 bases; nucleotides outside the gene matches: 5. CDR3 size: 16 residues. Germline V gene sequence: CDR1 SEHNR, CDR2 FQNEAQ (reference sequence).

The chain employs TRBV11-3 and TRBJ2-7, with TRBD1 matching over 8 bases. CDR1 and CDR2 from the germline V gene are SGHNT and YENEEA. V shed 5 bases and J 4 bases; nucleotides not matched to a gene: 13. The CDR3 length is 16 residues. CDR3 amino acids: CASSPSGSGGPYEQYF. The CDR3 DNA follows: TGTGCCAGCAGCCCGTCCGGATCAGGGGGCCCTTACGAGCAGTACTTC.

This chain connects TRBV30 to TRBJ2-7; 9 bases agree with TRBD1. This CDR3 is built from 14 residues. V trimming: 2 bases; J trimming: 6 bases; junction bases outside the gene matches: 8. CDR1 and CDR2 from the germline V gene are GTSNPN and SVGIG (reference sequence). The CDR3 coding sequence is TGTGCCTGGAGTTCCACGGGACAGGGCGTCGAGCAGTACTTC. Translation gives CAWSSTGQGVEQYF.

The chain carries TRBV7-9 and TRBJ1-3; D unclear. The CDR3 spans 15 residues. CDR1 is SEHNR, CDR2 FQNEAQ, per germline (reference sequence). The V end was cut by 1 base, the J end by 2 bases, with 9 bases between. The CDR3 DNA reads as TGTGCCAGCAGCTTAGAATCGGCTACTGGAAACACCATATATTTT. It yields the protein CASSLESATGNTIYF.

V gene TRBV5-1 combines with J gene TRBJ2-5, with 10 bases matching TRBD2. Trimming took 0 bases from V and 4 from J; bases not matched to a gene: 6. The germline gives CDR1 SGHRS, CDR2 YFSETQ. This CDR3 spans 16 amino acids. The CDR3 DNA sequence: TGCGCCAGCAGCTTGGGGCCTAGCGGGGGAGGAGAGACCCAGTACTTC. Residues: CASSLGPSGGGETQYF.

The chain is built from TRBV7-8 and TRBJ2-5, with 9 bases aligning to TRBD2. Germline V gives CDR1 SGHVS, CDR2 FQNEAQ. Trimming cost V 3 bases and J 7 bases; bases outside gene matches: 12. The CDR3 is made up of 16 amino acids. CDR3 bases: TGTGCCAGCAGCTTTAGTTCTAGCGGGGCGGCGGCGACCCAGTACTTC. It is translated as CASSFSSSGAAATQYF.

The rearrangement joins TRBV9 to TRBJ1-4; D perhaps matches TRBD1 (5 bases). Germline-derived CDR1 and CDR2 are SGDLS and YYNGEE. V shed 4 bases and J shed 7 bases, with 17 bases lying between them. This CDR3 contains 15 residues. The CDR3 is CASSPGGGRAEKLFF. The CDR3 nucleotides are TGTGCCAGCAGCCCTGGGGGAGGCAGGGCTGAAAAACTGTTTTTT.

The V gene is TRBV7-2, the J gene TRBJ1-2; D remains ambiguous. Trimming stripped 5 bases from V and 5 bases from J, with 9 bases between. CDR3 length equals 12 residues. Germline loops: CDR1 SGHTA, CDR2 FQGNSA. CDR3 sequence (DNA): TGTGCCAGCAGCCCAGGAGGGTATGGCTACACCTTC. As protein: CASSPGGYGYTF.

In regard to this clone: Other DNA sequences in the sample encode the same CDR3. The V gene is TRBV5-6, the J gene TRBJ1-2; D uncertain. Germline V gives CDR1 SGHDT, CDR2 YYEEEE. Trimming pared 4 bases from V and 5 bases from J, leaving 9 bases between. This CDR3 spans 12 amino acids. Written as DNA, the CDR3 is TGTGCCAGCAGCCCGTCGGGATATGGCTACACCTTC. Protein product: CASSPSGYGYTF.